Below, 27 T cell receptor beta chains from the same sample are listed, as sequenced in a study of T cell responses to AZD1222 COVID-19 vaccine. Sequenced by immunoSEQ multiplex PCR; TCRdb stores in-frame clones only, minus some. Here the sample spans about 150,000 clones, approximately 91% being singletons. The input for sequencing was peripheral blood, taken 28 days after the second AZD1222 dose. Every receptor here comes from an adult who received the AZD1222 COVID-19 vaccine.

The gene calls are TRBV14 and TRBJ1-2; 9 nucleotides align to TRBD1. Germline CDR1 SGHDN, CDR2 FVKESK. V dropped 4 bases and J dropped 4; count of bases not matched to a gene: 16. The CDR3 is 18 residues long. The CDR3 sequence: CASSLSRGQGKDSYGYTF. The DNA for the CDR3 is TGTGCCAGCAGCCTTAGTAGGGGACAGGGAAAAGATTCCTATGGCTACACCTTC.

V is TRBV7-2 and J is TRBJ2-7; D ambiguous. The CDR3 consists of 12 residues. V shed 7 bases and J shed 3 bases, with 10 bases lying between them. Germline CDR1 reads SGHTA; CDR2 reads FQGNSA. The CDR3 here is CASTGYGYEQYF. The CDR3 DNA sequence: TGTGCCAGCACCGGGTACGGCTACGAGCAGTACTTC.

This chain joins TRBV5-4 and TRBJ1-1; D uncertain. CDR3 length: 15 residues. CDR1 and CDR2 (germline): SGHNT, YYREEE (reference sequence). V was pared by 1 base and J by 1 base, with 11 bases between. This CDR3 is CASSLIPRKNTEAFF. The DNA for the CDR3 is TGTGCCAGCAGCTTGATTCCACGGAAGAACACTGAAGCTTTCTTT.

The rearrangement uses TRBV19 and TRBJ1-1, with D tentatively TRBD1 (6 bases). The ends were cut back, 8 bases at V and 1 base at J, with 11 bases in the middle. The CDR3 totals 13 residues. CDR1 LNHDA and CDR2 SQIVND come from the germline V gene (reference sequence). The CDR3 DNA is TGTGCCAGTGGTGTGACAGGGAACACTGAAGCTTTCTTT. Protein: CASGVTGNTEAFF.

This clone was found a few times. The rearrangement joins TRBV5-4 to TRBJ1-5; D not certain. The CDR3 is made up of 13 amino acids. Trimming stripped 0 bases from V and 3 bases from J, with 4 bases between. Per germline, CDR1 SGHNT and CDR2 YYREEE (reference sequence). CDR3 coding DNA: TGTGCCAGCAGCTTGGGGGCCAATCAGCCCCAGCATTTT. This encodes CASSLGANQPQHF. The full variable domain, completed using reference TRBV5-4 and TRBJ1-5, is ETGVTQSPTHLIKTRGQQVTLRCSSQSGHNTVSWYQQALGQGPQFIFQYYREEENGRGNFPPRFSGLQFPNYSSELNVNALELDDSALYLCASSLGANQPQHFGDGTRLSIL.

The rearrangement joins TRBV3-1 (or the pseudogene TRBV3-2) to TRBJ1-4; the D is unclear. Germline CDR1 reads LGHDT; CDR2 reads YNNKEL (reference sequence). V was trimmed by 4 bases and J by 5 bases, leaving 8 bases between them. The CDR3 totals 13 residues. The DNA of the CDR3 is TGTGCCAGCAGCCGGGCAGGCAATGAAAAACTGTTTTTT. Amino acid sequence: CASSRAGNEKLFF.

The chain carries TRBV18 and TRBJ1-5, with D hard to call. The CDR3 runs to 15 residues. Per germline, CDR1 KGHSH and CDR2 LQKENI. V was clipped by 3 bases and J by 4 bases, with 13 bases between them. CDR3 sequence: CASSPDLNPNQPQHF. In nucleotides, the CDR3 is TGTGCCAGCTCACCGGACCTAAACCCGAATCAGCCCCAGCATTTT.

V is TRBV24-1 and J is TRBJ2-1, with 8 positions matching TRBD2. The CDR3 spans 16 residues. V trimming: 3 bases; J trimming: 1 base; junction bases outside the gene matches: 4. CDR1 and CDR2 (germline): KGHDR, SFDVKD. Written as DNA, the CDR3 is TGTGCCACCAGTGATCCACTAGCGGCGTCCTACAATGAGCAGTTCTTC. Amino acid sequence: CATSDPLAASYNEQFF.

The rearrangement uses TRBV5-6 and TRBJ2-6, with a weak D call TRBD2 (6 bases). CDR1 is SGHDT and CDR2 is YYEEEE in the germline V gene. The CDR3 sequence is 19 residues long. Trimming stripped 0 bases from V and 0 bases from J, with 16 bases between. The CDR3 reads CASSLGLLQDYSGANVLTF. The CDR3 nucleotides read TGTGCCAGCAGCTTGGGGTTATTACAGGACTACTCTGGGGCCAACGTCCTGACTTTC.

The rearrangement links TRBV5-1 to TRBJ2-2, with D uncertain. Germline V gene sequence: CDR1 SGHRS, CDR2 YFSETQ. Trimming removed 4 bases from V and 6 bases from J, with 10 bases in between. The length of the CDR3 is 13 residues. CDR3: CASSAQSSGELFF. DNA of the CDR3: TGCGCCAGCAGCGCCCAGAGTTCCGGGGAGCTGTTTTTT.

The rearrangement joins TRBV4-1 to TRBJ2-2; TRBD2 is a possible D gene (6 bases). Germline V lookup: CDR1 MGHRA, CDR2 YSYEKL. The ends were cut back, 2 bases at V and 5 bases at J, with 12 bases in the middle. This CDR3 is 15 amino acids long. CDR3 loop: CASSQSGLRTGELFF. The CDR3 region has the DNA TGCGCCAGCAGCCAATCGGGACTCCGAACCGGGGAGCTGTTTTTT.

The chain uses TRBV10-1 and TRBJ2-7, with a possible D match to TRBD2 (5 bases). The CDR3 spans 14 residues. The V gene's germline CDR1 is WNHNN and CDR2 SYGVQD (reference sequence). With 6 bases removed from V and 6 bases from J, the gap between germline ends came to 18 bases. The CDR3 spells CASSAWRSGIEQYF. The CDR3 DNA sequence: TGCGCCAGCAGCGCGTGGAGGTCCGGGATCGAGCAGTACTTC.

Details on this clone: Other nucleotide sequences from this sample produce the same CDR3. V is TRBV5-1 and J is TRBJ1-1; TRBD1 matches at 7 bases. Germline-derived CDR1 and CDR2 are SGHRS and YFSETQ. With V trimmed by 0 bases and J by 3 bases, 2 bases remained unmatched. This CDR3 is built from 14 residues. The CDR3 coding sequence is TGCGCCAGCAGCTTGGGAGGGGGCTACACTGAAGCTTTCTTT. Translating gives CASSLGGGYTEAFF.

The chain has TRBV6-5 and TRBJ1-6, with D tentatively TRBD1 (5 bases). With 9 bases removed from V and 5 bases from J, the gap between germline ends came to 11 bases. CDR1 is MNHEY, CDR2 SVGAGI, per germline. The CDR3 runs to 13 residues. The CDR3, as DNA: TGTGCCAGTGCCAAGGACAATAATTCACCCCTCCACTTT. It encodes CASAKDNNSPLHF.

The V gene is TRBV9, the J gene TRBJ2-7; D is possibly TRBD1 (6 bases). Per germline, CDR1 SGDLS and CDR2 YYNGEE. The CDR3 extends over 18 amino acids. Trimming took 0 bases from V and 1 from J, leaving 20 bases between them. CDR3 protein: CASSVGGTPWRMSYEQYF. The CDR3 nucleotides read TGTGCCAGCAGCGTAGGTGGGACACCCTGGAGGATGTCCTACGAGCAGTACTTC.

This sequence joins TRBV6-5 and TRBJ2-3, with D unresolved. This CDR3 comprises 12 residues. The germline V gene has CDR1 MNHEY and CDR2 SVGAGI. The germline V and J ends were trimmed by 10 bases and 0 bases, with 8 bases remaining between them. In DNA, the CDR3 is TGTGCCACTCATTGGAGCACAGATACGCAGTATTTT. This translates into CATHWSTDTQYF.

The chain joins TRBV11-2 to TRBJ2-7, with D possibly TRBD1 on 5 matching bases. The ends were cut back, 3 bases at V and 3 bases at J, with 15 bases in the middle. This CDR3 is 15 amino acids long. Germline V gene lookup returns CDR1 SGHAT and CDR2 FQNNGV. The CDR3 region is CASSLYQGDLYEQYF. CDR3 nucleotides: TGTGCCAGCAGCTTGTATCAGGGCGACCTCTACGAGCAGTACTTC.

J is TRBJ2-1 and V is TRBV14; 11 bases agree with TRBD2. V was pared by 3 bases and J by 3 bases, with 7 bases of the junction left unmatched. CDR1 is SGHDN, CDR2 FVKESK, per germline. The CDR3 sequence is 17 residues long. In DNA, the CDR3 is TGTGCCAGCAGCCACAGAGGGACTAGCGGACACTACAATGAGCAGTTCTTC. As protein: CASSHRGTSGHYNEQFF.

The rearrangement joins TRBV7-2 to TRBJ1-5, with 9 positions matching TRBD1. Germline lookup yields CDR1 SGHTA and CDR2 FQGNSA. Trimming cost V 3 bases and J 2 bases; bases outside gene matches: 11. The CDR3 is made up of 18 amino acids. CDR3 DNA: TGTGCCAGCAGCTTCGTAGGGACAGGGCAGGGAGGCAATCAGCCCCAGCATTTT. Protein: CASSFVGTGQGGNQPQHF.

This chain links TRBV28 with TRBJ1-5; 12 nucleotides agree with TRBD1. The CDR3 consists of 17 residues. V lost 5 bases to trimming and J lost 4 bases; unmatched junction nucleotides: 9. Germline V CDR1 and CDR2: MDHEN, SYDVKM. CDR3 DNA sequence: TGTGCCAGCAGTGATCTTCCGGGACAGGGGGCGAATCAGCCCCAGCATTTT. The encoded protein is CASSDLPGQGANQPQHF.

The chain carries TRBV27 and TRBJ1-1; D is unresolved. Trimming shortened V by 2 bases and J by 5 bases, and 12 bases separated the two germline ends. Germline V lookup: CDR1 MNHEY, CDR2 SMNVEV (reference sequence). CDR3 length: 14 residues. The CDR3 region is CASSLEGLWTEAFF. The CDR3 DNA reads TGTGCCAGCAGTTTAGAGGGATTGTGGACTGAAGCTTTCTTT.

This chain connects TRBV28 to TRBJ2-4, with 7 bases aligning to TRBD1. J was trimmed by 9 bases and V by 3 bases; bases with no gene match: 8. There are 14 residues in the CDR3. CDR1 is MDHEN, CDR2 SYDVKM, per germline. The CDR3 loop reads CASSFPDRVSIQYF. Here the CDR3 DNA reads TGTGCCAGCAGTTTCCCCGACAGGGTGAGCATTCAGTACTTC.

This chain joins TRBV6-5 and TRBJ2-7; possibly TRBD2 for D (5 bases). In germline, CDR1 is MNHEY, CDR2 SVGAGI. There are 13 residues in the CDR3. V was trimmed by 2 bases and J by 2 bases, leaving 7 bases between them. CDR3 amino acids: CASSYRDAYEQYF. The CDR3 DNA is TGTGCCAGCAGTTACCGGGATGCCTACGAGCAGTACTTC.

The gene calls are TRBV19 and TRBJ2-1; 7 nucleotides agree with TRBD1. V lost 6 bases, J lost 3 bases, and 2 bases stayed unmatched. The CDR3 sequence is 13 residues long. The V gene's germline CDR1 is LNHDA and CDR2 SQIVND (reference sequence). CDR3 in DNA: TGTGCCAGTAGCCGGGACAGCTACAATGAGCAGTTCTTC. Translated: CASSRDSYNEQFF. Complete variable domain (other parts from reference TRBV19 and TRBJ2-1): DGGITQSPKYLFRKEGQNVTLSCEQNLNHDAMYWYRQDPGQGLRLIYYSQIVNDFQKGDIAEGYSVSREKKESFPLTVTSAQKNPTAFYLCASSRDSYNEQFFGPGTRLTVL.

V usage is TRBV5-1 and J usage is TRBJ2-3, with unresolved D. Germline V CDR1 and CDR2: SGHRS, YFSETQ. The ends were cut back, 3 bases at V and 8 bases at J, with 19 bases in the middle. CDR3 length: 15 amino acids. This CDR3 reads CASSWQHPDGSTQYF. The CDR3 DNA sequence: TGCGCCAGCAGCTGGCAACATCCGGACGGCAGTACGCAGTATTTT.

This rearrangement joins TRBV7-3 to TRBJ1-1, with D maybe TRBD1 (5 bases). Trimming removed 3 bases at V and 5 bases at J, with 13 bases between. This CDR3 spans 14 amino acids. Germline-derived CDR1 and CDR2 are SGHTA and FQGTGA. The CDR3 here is CASSLVARETEAFF. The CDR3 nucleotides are TGTGCCAGCAGCTTGGTGGCCAGGGAAACTGAAGCTTTCTTT.

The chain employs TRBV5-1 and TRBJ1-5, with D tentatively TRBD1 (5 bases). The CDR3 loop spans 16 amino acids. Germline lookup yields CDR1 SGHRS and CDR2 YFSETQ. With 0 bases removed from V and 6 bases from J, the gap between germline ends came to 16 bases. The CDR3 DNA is TGCGCCAGCAGCTTGGGCGGGGCAGGGTCTGGTCAGCCCCAGCATTTT. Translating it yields CASSLGGAGSGQPQHF. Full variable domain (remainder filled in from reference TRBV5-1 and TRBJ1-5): KAGVTQTPRYLIKTRGQQVTLSCSPISGHRSVSWYQQTPGQGLQFLFEYFSETQRNKGNFPGRFSGRQFSNSRSEMNVSTLELGDSALYLCASSLGGAGSGQPQHFGDGTRLSIL.